This TCR beta chain was found in a study of T cells in Graves' hyperthyroidism and ophthalmopathy. Amplification targeted TCR beta CDR3 regions from RNA transcripts. An initial round of RT-PCR targeting the TCR CDR3 relied on the HTBI primer set. In TCRdb, the multiplex PCR reads were re-called with MiXCR into one record per CDR3 protein. The data show 250,000 to 300,000 distinct CDR3 sequences, approximately 12% seen once. This CDR3 has 15 amino acids. CDR1 is SGHDT, CDR2 YYEEEE, per germline. The V end was cut by 3 bases, the J end by 6 bases, with 15 bases between. V and J are TRBV5-6 and TRBJ2-2; D may correspond to TRBD1 or TRBD2 (5 bases each). The receptor was derived from a woman younger than 45 with Graves' hyperthyroidism that later progressed to Graves' ophthalmopathy. Sequences were obtained from blood. The DNA of the CDR3 is TGTGCCAGCAGCTATCGGGACCTAAGCCCCGGGGAGCTGTTTTTT. Its protein is CASSYRDLSPGELFF. Complete variable domain (other parts from reference TRBV5-6 and TRBJ2-2): DAGVTQSPTHLIKTRGQQVTLRCSPKSGHDTVSWYQQALGQGPQFIFQYYEEEERQRGNFPDRFSGHQFPNYSSELNVNALLLGDSALYLCASSYRDLSPGELFFGEGSRLTVL.